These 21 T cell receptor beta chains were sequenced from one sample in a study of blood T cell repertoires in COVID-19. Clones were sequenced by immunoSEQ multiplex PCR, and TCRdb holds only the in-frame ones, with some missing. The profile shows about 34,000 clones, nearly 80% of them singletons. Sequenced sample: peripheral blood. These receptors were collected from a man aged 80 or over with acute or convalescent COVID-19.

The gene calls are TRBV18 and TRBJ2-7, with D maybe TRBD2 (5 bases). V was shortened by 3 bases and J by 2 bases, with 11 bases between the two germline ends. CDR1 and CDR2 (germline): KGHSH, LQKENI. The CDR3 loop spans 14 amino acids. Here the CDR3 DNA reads TGTGCCAGCTCACCCGGGCAGCGGACCTACGAGCAGTACTTC. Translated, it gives CASSPGQRTYEQYF.

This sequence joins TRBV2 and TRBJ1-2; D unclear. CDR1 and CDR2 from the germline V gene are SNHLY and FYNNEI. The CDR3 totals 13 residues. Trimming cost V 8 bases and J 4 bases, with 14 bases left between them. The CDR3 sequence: CASVEDLGYGYTF. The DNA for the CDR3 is TGTGCCAGCGTGGAGGATTTAGGCTATGGCTACACCTTC.

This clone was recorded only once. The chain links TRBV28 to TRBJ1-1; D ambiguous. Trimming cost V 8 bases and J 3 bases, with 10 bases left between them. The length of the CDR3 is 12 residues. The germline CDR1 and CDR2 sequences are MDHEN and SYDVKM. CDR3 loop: CASLTGYTEAFF. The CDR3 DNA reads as TGTGCCAGCCTCACCGGGTACACTGAAGCTTTCTTT.

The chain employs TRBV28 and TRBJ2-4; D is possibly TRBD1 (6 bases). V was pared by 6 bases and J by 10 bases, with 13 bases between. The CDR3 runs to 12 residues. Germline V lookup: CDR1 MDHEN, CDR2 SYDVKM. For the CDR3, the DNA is TGTGCCAGCAGGTTCAGGGGTGGGATTCAGTACTTC. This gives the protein CASRFRGGIQYF.

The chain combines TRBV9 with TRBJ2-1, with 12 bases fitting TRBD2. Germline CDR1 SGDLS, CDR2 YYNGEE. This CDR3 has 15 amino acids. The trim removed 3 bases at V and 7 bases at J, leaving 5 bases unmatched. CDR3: CASSESTSGRNEQFF. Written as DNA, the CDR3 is TGTGCCAGCAGCGAAAGTACTAGCGGGAGGAATGAGCAGTTCTTC. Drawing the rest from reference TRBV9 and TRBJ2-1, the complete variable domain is DSGVTQTPKHLITATGQRVTLRCSPRSGDLSVYWYQQSLDQGLQFLIQYYNGEERAKGNILERFSAQQFPDLHSELNLSSLELGDSALYFCASSESTSGRNEQFFGPGTRLTVL.

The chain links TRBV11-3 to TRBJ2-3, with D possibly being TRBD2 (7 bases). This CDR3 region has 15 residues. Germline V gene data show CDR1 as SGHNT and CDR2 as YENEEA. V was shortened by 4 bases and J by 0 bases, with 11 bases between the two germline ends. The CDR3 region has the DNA TGTGCCAGCAGCTGGGGGGGCGGCAGCACAGATACGCAGTATTTT. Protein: CASSWGGGSTDTQYF.

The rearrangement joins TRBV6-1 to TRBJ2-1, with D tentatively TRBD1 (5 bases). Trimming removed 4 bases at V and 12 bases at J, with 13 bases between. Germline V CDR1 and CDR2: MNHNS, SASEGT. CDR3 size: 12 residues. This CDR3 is CASSGGPLAQFF. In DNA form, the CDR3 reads TGTGCCAGCAGTGGGGGCCCCTTGGCGCAGTTCTTC.

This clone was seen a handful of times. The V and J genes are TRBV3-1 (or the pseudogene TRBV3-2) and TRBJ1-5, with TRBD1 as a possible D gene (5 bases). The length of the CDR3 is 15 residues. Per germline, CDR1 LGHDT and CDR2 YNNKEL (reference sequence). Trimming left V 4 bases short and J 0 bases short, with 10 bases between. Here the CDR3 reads CASSRGPTSNQPQHF. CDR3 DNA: TGTGCCAGCAGCCGGGGCCCTACTAGCAATCAGCCCCAGCATTTT.

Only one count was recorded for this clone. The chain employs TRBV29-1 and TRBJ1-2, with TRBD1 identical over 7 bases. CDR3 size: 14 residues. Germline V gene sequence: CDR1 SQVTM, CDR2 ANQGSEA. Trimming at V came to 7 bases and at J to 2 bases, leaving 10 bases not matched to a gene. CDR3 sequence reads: CSAGPMTGNYGYTF. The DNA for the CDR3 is TGCAGCGCTGGACCGATGACAGGGAACTATGGCTACACCTTC.

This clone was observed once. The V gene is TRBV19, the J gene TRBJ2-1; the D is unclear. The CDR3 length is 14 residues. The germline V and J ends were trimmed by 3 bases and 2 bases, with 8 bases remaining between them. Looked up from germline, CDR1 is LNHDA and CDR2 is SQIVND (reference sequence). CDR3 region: CASSIRSPYNEQFF. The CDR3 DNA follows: TGTGCCAGTAGTATCAGGTCTCCCTACAATGAGCAGTTCTTC. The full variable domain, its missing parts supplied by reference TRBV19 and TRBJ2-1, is DGGITQSPKYLFRKEGQNVTLSCEQNLNHDAMYWYRQDPGQGLRLIYYSQIVNDFQKGDIAEGYSVSREKKESFPLTVTSAQKNPTAFYLCASSIRSPYNEQFFGPGTRLTVL.

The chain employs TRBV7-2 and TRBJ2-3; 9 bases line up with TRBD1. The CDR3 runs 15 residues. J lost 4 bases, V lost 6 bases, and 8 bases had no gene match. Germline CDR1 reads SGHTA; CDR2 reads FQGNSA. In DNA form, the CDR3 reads TGTGCCAGCAGTCCAAGGACAGGGGCGTCAGATACGCAGTATTTT. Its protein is CASSPRTGASDTQYF.

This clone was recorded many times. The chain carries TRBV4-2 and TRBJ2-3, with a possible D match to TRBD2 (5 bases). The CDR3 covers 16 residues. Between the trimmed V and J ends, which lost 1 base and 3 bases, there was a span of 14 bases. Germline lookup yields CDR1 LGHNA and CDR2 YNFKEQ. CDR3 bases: TGTGCCAGCAGCCAAGTTGGAGGACCTGGGACAGATACGCAGTATTTT. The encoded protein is CASSQVGGPGTDTQYF.

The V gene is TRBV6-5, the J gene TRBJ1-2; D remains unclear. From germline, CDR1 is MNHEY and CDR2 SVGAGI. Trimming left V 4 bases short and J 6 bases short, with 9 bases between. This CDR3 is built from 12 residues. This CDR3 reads CASSWERNGYTF. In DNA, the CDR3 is TGTGCCAGCAGTTGGGAGAGGAATGGCTACACCTTC.

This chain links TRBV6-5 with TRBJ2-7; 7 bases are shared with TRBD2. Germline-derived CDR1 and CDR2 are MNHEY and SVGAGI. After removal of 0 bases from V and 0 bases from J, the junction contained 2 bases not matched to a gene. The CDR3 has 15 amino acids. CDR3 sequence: CASSYSGGGSYEQYF. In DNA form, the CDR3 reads TGTGCCAGCAGTTACTCGGGCGGGGGCTCCTACGAGCAGTACTTC.

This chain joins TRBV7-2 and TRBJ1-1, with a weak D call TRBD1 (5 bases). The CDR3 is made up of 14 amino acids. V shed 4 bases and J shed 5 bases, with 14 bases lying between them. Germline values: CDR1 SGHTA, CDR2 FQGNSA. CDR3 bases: TGTGCCAGCAGCTCCCAGGGTCGGGAGACTGAAGCTTTCTTT. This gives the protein CASSSQGRETEAFF.

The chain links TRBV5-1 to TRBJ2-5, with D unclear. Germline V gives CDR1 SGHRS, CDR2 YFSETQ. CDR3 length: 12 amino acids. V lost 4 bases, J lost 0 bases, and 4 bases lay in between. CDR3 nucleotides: TGCGCCAGCAGCCCAAACCAAGAGACCCAGTACTTC. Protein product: CASSPNQETQYF.

In DNA, the CDR3 is TGTGCCAGCAGCGGGGACAGTAGAGAGACCCAGTACTTC. Protein sequence: CASSGDSRETQYF. The chain recombines TRBV9 with TRBJ2-5; 7 bases align to TRBD1. The V segment lost 3 bases and the J segment 4 bases; nucleotides outside the gene matches: 3. The germline CDR1 and CDR2 sequences are SGDLS and YYNGEE. This CDR3 contains 13 residues.

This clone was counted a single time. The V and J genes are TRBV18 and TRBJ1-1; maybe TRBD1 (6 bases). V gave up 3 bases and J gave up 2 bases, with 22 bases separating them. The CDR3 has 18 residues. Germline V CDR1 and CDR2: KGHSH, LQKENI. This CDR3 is CASSPRDNYRVSNTEAFF. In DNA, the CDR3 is TGTGCCAGCTCACCGAGAGATAATTACAGGGTTAGTAACACTGAAGCTTTCTTT.

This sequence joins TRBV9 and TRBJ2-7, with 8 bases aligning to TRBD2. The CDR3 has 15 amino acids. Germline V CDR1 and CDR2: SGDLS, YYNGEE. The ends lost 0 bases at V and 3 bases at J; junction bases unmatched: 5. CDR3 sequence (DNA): TGTGCCAGCAGCGTAGAAGTAGCGGGGAACTACGAGCAGTACTTC. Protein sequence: CASSVEVAGNYEQYF. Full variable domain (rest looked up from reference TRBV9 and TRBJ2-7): DSGVTQTPKHLITATGQRVTLRCSPRSGDLSVYWYQQSLDQGLQFLIQYYNGEERAKGNILERFSAQQFPDLHSELNLSSLELGDSALYFCASSVEVAGNYEQYFGPGTRLTVT.

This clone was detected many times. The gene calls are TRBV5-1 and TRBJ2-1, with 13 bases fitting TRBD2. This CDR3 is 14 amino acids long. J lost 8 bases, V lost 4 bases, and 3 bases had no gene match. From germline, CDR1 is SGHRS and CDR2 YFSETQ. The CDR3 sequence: CASSDGLAGDEQFF. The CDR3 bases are TGCGCCAGCAGCGACGGACTAGCGGGAGATGAGCAGTTCTTC.

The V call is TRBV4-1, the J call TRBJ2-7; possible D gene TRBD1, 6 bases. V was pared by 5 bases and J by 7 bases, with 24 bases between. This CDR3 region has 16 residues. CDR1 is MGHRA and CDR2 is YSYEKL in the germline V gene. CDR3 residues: CASSFRPGQTLGEQYF. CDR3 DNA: TGCGCCAGCAGCTTCCGACCAGGACAGACGTTAGGGGAGCAGTACTTC.